This entry concerns a single T cell receptor beta chain. This record belongs to a study of blood T cell repertoires in COVID-19. In the study overall: Samples taken during acute and convalescent COVID-19 were collected in the United States, Italy and Spain. PBMCs, B-cell-depleted T cells, or T cells were the source of the cDNA or gDNA that made up the material.

The germline V gene encodes CDR1 LNHDA and CDR2 SQIVND (reference sequence). J gave up 10 bases and V 6 bases, and 7 bases lay outside the gene matches. CDR3 length equals 14 residues. Authors' processing steps: From reference gene primer amplification, estimates of nucleated cell counts were derived. The data were produced by immunoSEQ multiplex PCR, yet TCRdb's version contains in-frame clones alone and is incomplete. The V and J calls and clone size are taken from that table; D and trimming were inferred from the DNA. The sample carries about 24,000 clones, about four fifths recorded once. V usage is TRBV19 and J usage is TRBJ1-6, with 9 bases identical to TRBD1. Sample: peripheral blood. The clonotype originates from a man aged 50-60 years with COVID-19, enrolled during active disease. The CDR3 DNA follows: TGTGCCAGTAGAAGGGGGACAGGGCACTCACCCCTCCACTTT. This codes for CASRRGTGHSPLHF.